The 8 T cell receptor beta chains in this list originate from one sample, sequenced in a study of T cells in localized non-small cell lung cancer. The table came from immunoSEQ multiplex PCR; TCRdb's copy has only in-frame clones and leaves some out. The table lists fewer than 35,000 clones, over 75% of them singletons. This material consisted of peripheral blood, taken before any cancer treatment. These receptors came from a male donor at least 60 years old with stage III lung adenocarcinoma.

The CDR3 reads CASSPDRLETQYF. The DNA for the CDR3 is TGCGCCAGCAGCCCGGACAGACTGGAGACCCAGTACTTC. V and J are TRBV5-1 and TRBJ2-5, with TRBD1 as a possible D gene (6 bases). There are 13 residues in the CDR3. V dropped 4 bases and J dropped 5 bases, with 12 bases sitting between them. CDR1 and CDR2 (germline): SGHRS, YFSETQ.

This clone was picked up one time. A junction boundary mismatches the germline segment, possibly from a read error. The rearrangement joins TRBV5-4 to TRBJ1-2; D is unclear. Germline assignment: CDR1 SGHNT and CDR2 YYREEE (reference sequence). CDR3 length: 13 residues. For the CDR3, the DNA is TGTGCCAGCAACTTGGGAGGCTCCTATGGCTACACCTTC. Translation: CASNLGGSYGYTF.

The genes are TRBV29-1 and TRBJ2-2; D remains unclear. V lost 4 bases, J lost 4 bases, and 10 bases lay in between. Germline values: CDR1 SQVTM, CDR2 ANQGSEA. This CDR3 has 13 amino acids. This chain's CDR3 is CSVVRTATGELFF. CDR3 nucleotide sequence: TGCAGCGTTGTCAGGACGGCCACCGGGGAGCTGTTTTTT.

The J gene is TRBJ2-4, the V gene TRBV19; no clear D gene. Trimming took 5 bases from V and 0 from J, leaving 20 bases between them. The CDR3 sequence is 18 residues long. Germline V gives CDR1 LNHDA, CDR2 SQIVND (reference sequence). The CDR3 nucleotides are TGTGCCAGTAGTCCCCTCGTTGGTGAGGTCCTAGCCAAAAACATTCAGTACTTC. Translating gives CASSPLVGEVLAKNIQYF. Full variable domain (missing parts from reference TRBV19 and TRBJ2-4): DGGITQSPKYLFRKEGQNVTLSCEQNLNHDAMYWYRQDPGQGLRLIYYSQIVNDFQKGDIAEGYSVSREKKESFPLTVTSAQKNPTAFYLCASSPLVGEVLAKNIQYFGAGTRLSVL.

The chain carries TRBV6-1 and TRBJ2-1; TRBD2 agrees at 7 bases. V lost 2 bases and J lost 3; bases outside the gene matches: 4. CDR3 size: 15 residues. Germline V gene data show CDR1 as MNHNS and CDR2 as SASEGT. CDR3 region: CASSELGGGYNEQFF. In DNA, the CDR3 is TGTGCCAGCAGTGAACTGGGCGGGGGCTACAATGAGCAGTTCTTC.

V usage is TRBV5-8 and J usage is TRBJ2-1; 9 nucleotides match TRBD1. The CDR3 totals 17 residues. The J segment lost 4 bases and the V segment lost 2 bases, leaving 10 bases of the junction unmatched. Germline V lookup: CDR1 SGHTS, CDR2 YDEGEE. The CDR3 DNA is TGTGCCAGCAGCTTAAACAGGGGGCTTGTAGGTTACAATGAGCAGTTCTTC. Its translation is CASSLNRGLVGYNEQFF.

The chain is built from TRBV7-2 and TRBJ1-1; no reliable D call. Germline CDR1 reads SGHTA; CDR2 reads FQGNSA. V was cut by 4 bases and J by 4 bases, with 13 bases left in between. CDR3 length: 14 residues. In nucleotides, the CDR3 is TGTGCCAGCAGCTCGATGCCCCGTCGCACTGAAGCTTTCTTT. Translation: CASSSMPRRTEAFF.

The CDR3 sequence is CASEDRAGNQPQHF. The CDR3 DNA reads as TGTGCCAGCGAAGACAGGGCGGGCAATCAGCCCCAGCATTTT. The V and J genes are TRBV6-6 and TRBJ1-5; 7 bases map to TRBD1. Germline V gene sequence: CDR1 MNHNY, CDR2 SVGAGI (reference sequence). V lost 8 bases to trimming and J lost 2 bases; unmatched junction nucleotides: 6. CDR3 size: 14 residues.